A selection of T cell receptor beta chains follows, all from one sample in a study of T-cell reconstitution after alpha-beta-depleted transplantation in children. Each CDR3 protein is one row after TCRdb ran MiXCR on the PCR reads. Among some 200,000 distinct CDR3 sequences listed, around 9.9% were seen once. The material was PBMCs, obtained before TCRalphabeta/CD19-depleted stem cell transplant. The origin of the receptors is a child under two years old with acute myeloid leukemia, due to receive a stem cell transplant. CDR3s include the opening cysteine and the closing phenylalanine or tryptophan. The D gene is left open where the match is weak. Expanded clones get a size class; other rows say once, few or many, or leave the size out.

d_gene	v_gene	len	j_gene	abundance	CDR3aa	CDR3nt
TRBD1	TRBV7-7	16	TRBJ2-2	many	CASSYGTGEITGELFF	TGTGCCAGCAGCTACGGGACAGGGGAGATAACCGGGGAGCTGTTTTTT
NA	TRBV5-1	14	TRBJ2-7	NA	CASSMAVSSYEQYF	TGCGCCAGCAGCATGGCAGTTTCCTCCTACGAGCAGTACTTC
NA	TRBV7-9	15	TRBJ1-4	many	CASSQSGDANEKLFF	TGTGCCAGCAGCCAGTCAGGGGACGCTAATGAAAAACTGTTTTTT
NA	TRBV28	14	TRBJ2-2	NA	CASSLDREDGELFF	TGTGCCAGCAGCCTCGACAGGGAGGACGGGGAGCTGTTTTTT
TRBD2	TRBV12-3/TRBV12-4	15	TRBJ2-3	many	CASSFWRGGTDTQYF	TGTGCCAGCAGTTTCTGGCGGGGGGGAACAGATACGCAGTATTTT
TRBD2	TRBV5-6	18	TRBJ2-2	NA	CASSRGLAGGPGPGELFF	TGTGCCAGCAGCCGGGGACTAGCGGGAGGGCCGGGTCCCGGGGAGCTGTTTTTT
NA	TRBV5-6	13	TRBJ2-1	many	CASSFQASGEQFF	TGTGCCAGCAGCTTTCAAGCTTCGGGTGAGCAGTTCTTC
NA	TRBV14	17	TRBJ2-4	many	CASSQDLQGKAKNIQYF	TGTGCCAGCAGCCAAGATCTTCAGGGGAAAGCCAAAAACATTCAGTACTTC
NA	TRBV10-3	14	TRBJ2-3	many	CAISARPVTDTQYF	TGTGCCATCAGTGCTAGACCGGTTACAGATACGCAGTATTTT
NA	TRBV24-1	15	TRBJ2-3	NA	CATSDLRETTDTQYF	TGTGCCACCAGTGATTTGAGGGAGACGACAGATACGCAGTATTTT
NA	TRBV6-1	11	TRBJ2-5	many	CATSPEETQYF	TGTGCCACATCCCCTGAAGAGACCCAGTACTTC
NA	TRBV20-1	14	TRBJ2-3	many	CSARGVSSTDTQYF	TGCAGTGCTAGAGGAGTAAGCAGCACAGATACGCAGTATTTT
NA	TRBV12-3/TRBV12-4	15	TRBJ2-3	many	CASSLDSKSTDTQYF	TGTGCCAGCAGTTTAGACAGCAAGAGCACAGATACGCAGTATTTT
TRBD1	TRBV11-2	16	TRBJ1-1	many	CASSFSPDRVDTEAFF	TGTGCCAGCAGCTTCTCTCCTGACAGGGTGGACACTGAAGCTTTCTTT
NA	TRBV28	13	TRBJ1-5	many	CASTPGKLQPQHF	TGTGCCAGCACCCCAGGGAAACTACAGCCCCAGCATTTT
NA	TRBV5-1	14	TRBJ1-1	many	CASSLGGVDTEAFF	TGCGCCAGCAGCTTGGGAGGGGTGGACACTGAAGCTTTCTTT
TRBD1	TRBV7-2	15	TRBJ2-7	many	CASSSQPDRAGRQYF	TGTGCCAGCAGCTCCCAACCCGACAGGGCAGGGAGGCAGTACTTC
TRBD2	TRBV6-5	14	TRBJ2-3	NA	CASSYGGGTDTQYF	TGTGCCAGCAGTTACGGGGGGGGCACAGATACGCAGTATTTT
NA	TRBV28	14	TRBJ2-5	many	CASSDTSDRQTQYF	TGTGCCAGCAGTGATACCTCGGATAGGCAGACCCAGTACTTC
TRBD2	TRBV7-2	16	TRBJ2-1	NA	CASSLTASGRAGQQFF	TGTGCCAGCAGCTTAACTGCTAGCGGGAGGGCCGGACAGCAGTTCTTC
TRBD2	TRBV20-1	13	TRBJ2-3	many	CSGTSGITDTQYF	TGCAGTGGGACTAGCGGGATAACAGATACGCAGTATTTT
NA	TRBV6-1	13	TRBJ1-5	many	CALTQGINQPQHF	TGTGCCTTAACCCAGGGAATCAATCAGCCCCAGCATTTT
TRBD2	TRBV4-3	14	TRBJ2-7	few	CASSHSSGPYEQYF	TGCGCCAGCAGCCACTCTAGCGGGCCCTACGAGCAGTACTTC
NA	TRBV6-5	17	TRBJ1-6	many	CASSYGAGMRLNSPLHF	TGTGCCAGCAGTTACGGGGCAGGGATGCGGTTAAATTCACCCCTCCACTTT
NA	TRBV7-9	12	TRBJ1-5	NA	CASSRDAQPQHF	TGTGCCAGCTCGCGGGACGCTCAGCCCCAGCATTTT
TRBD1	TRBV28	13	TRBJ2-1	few	CASSTGQRNEQFF	TGTGCCAGCAGTACGGGACAGCGCAATGAGCAGTTCTTC
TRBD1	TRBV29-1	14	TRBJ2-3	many	CSVWGQGRTDTQYF	TGCAGCGTTTGGGGACAGGGCCGCACAGATACGCAGTATTTT
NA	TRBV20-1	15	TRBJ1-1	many	CSARDRRRTNTEAFF	TGCAGTGCTAGAGATCGAAGACGGACGAACACTGAAGCTTTCTTT
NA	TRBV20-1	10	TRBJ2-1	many	CSARANEQFF	TGCAGTGCTAGAGCGAATGAGCAGTTCTTC
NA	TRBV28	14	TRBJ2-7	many	CASNRYRYSYEQYF	TGTGCCAGCAATCGGTACAGGTATTCCTACGAGCAGTACTTC
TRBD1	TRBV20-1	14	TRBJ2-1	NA	CSARVDRGVNAQFF	TGCAGTGCTAGAGTTGACAGGGGGGTAAATGCGCAGTTCTTC
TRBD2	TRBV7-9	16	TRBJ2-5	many	CASSLELAGAGETQYF	TGTGCCAGCAGCTTAGAACTAGCGGGAGCAGGAGAGACCCAGTACTTC
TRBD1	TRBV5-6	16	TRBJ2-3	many	CASSTSTGGRGDTQYF	TGTGCCAGCAGCACATCGACAGGGGGCAGGGGAGATACGCAGTATTTT
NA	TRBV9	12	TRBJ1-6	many	CASSSMRSPLHF	TGTGCCAGCAGCTCCATGAGGTCACCCCTCCACTTT
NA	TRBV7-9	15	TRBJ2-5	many	CASSLASAGRETQYF	TGTGCCAGCAGCTTGGCTTCTGCAGGGCGGGAGACCCAGTACTTC
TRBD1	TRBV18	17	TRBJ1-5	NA	CASSPTPGTGGRQPQHF	TGTGCCAGCTCACCGACCCCCGGGACAGGGGGCCGGCAGCCCCAGCATTTT
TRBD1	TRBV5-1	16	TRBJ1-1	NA	CASSSPGQGRIDEAFF	TGCGCCAGCAGCTCGCCGGGACAGGGACGGATCGATGAAGCTTTCTTT
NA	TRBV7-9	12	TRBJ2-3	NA	CASSPQADTQYF	TGTGCCAGCAGCCCCCAGGCAGATACGCAGTATTTT
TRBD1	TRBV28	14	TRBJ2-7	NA	CASMFPGQGREQYF	TGTGCCAGCATGTTCCCGGGACAGGGACGCGAGCAGTACTTC
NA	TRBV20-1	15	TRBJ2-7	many	CSASLNRYGGDEQYF	TGCAGTGCTAGTCTAAACAGGTACGGAGGGGACGAGCAGTACTTC
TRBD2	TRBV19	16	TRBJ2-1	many	CASSNEREASRNEQFF	TGTGCCAGTAGTAACGAGCGGGAGGCATCCCGCAATGAGCAGTTCTTC
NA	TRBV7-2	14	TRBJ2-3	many	CASSLFWRTDTQYF	TGTGCCAGCAGCTTATTTTGGCGCACAGATACGCAGTATTTT
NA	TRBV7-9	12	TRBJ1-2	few	CASSLAGSVYTF	TGTGCCAGCAGCTTGGCAGGGAGTGTCTACACCTTC
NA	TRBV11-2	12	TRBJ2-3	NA	CASSNPRGFVYF	TGTGCCAGCAGCAATCCGCGGGGATTTGTGTATTTT
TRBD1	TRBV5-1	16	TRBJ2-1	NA	CASKPGQISSYNEQFF	TGCGCCAGCAAACCGGGACAGATAAGCTCCTACAATGAGCAGTTCTTC
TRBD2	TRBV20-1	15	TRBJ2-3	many	CSASPTSGRPDTQYF	TGCAGTGCTAGCCCGACTAGCGGGAGACCAGATACGCAGTATTTT
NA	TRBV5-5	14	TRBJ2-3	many	CASSHTASTDTQYF	TGTGCCAGCAGCCACACAGCTAGCACAGATACGCAGTATTTT
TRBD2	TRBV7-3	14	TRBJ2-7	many	CASSLTGGVYEQYF	TGTGCCAGCAGCTTAACGGGGGGGGTCTACGAGCAGTACTTC
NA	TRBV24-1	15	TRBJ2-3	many	CATSDQSGNTDTQYF	TGTGCCACCAGTGATCAGTCGGGAAACACAGATACGCAGTATTTT
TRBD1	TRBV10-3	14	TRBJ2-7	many	CAIRGQGPDYEQYF	TGTGCCATCAGGGGACAGGGCCCTGACTACGAGCAGTACTTC
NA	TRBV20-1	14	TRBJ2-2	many	CSANGLPGTGELFF	TGCAGTGCGAATGGGCTCCCGGGGACCGGGGAGCTGTTTTTT
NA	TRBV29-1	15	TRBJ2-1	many	CSVVVVGTHDNEQFF	TGCAGCGTTGTTGTTGTGGGGACCCATGACAATGAGCAGTTCTTC
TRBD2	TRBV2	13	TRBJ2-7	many	CASSVLAGAEQYF	TGTGCCAGCAGTGTCCTAGCGGGAGCCGAGCAGTACTTC